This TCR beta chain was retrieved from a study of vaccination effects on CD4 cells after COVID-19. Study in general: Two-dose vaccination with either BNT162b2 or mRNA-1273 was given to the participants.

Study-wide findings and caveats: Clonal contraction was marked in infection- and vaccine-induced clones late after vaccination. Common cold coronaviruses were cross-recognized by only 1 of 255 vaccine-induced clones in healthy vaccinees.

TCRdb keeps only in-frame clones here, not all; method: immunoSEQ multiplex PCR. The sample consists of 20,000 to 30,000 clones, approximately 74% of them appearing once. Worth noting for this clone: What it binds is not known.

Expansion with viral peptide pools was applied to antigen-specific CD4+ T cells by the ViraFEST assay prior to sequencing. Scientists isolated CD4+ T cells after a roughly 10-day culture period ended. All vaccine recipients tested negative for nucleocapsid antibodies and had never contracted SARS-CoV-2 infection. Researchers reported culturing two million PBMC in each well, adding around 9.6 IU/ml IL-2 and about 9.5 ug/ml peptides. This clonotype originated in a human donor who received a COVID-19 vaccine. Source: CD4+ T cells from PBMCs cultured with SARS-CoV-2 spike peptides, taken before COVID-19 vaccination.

The CDR3 DNA is TGTGCCAGCAGTGAAACCACTAACACTGAAGCTTTCTTT. It encodes CASSETTNTEAFF. This rearrangement joins TRBV6-1 to TRBJ1-1; D uncertain. Germline V lookup: CDR1 MNHNS, CDR2 SASEGT. Trimming stripped 2 bases from V and 2 bases from J, with 6 bases between. The CDR3 extends over 13 amino acids.